This paragraph covers one T cell receptor (beta chain) sequence. Its antigen is unidentified. Using a J-beta primer mix together with a sample-barcoded 5' primer, a second PCR was run for roughly 6 to 12 cycles. TCRdb reanalysed the 5' RACE reads using MiXCR and keeps one entry per CDR3 protein. Of more than 500,000 distinct CDR3 sequences listed, about a quarter are singletons. The data are from a study of blood T cells in healthy people across ages. Study-wide context: Every two T cells gave about one barcoded beta molecule via template switching.

Germline V CDR1 and CDR2: DFQATT, SNEGSKA (reference sequence). The CDR3 is made up of 15 amino acids. V trimming: 1 base; J trimming: 8 bases; junction bases outside the gene matches: 7. Overall study results and limits: TCR beta diversity tracked closely with naive T cell percentage.

These sequences were also reported in another study, on T cells of mothers and their children.

Sequencing was done on a sample of blood. The sequence was obtained from a boy aged 2 to 10 in good health. The genes are TRBV20-1 and TRBJ1-4; 10 nucleotides align to TRBD1. In DNA form, the CDR3 reads TGCAGTGCTAGAGCCGCGGACAGGGGGTCCGAAAAACTGTTTTTT. Its protein is CSARAADRGSEKLFF.